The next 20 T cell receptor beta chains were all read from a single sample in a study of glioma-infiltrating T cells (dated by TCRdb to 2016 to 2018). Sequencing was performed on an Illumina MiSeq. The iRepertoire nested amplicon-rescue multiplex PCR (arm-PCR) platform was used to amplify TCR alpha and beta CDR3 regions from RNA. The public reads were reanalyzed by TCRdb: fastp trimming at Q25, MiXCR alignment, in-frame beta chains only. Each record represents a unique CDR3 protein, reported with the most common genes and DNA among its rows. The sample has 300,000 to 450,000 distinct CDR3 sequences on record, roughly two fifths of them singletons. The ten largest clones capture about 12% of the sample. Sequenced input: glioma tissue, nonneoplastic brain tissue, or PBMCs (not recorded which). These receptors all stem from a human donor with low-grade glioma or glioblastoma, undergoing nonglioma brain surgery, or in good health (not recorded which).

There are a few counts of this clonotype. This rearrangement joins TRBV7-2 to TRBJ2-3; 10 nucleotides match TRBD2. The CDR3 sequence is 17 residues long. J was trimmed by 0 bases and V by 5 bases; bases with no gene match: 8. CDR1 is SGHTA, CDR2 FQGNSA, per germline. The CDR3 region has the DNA TGTGCCAGCAGCCCCCGGTCTAGCGGGGGTAGCACAGATACGCAGTATTTT. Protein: CASSPRSSGGSTDTQYF.

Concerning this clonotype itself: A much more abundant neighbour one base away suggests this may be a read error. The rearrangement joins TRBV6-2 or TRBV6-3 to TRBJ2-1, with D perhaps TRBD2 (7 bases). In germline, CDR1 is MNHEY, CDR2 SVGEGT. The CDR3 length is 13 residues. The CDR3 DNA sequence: TGTTCCAGCATCCCGGGGGGCGGAGATGAGCAGTTCTTC. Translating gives CSSIPGGGDEQFF.

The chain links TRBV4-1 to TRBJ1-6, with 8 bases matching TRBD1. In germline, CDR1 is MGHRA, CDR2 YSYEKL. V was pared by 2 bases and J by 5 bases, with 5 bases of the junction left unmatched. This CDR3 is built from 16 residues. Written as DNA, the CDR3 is TGCGCCAGCAGCCAACTGGGGGGACAGGATAATTCACCCCTCCACTTT. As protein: CASSQLGGQDNSPLHF.

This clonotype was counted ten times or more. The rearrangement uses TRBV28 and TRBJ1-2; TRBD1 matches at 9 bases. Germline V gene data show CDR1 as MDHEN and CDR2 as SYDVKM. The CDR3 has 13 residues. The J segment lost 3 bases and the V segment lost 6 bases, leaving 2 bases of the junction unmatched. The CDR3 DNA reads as TGTGCCAGCAGGGGACAGGGCCACTATGGCTACACCTTC. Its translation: CASRGQGHYGYTF.

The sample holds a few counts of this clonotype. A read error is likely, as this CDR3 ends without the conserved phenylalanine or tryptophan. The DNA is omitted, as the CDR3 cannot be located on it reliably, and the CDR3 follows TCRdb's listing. The CDR3 here is CASRGEGQASLNG. This chain uses TRBV2 with TRBJ1-1; TRBD1, the table's D call, was not compared with the DNA. Germline lookup yields CDR1 SNHLY and CDR2 FYNNEI. The CDR3 sequence runs 13 residues, both termini included.

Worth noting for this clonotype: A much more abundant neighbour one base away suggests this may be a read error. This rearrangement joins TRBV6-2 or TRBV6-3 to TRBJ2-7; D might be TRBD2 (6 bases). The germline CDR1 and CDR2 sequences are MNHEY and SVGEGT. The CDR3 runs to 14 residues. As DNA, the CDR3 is TGTGCCAGCAGTTACGCGGGGAGCTCCTACGGGCAGTACTTC. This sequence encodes CASSYAGSSYGQYF.

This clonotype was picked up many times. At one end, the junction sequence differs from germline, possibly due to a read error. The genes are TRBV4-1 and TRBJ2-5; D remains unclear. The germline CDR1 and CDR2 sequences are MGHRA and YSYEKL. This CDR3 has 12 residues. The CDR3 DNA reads TGTGCCAGCAGCCAAGACCGAGAGACCCAGTACTTC. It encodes CASSQDRETQYF.

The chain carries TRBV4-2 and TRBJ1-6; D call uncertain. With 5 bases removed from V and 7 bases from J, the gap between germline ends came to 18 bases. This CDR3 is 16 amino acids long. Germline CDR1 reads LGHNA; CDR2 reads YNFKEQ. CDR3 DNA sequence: TGTGCCAGCAGCTACAATAGCGGAACTGGGAATTCACCCCTCCACTTT. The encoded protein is CASSYNSGTGNSPLHF.

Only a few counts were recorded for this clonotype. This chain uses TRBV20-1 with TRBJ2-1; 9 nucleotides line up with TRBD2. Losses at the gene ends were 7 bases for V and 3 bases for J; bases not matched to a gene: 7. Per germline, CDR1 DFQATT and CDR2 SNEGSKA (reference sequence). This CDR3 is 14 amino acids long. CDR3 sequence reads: CSVSTSGIYNEQFF. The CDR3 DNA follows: TGCAGTGTTTCGACTAGCGGAATCTACAATGAGCAGTTCTTC.

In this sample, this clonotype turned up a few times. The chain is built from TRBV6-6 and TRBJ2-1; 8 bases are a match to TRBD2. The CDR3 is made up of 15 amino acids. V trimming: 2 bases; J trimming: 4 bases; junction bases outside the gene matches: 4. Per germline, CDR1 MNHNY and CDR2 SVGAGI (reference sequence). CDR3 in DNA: TGTGCCAGCAGTTACGGCGGGACTAGTTACAATGAGCAGTTCTTC. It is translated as CASSYGGTSYNEQFF.

The CDR3 DNA sequence: TGCAGCGTTGAAGGTTTCGGGGGCATTGGCACTGAAGCTTTCTTT. Translated: CSVEGFGGIGTEAFF. V is TRBV29-1 and J is TRBJ1-1, with a tentative D call TRBD1 (6 bases). The CDR3 has 15 residues. Per germline, CDR1 SQVTM and CDR2 ANQGSEA. Trimming shortened V by 1 base and J by 4 bases, and 16 bases separated the two germline ends. Supplemented by reference TRBV29-1 and TRBJ1-1, the full variable domain reads SAVISQKPSRDICQRGTSLTIQCQVDSQVTMMFWYRQQPGQSLTLIATANQGSEATYESGFVIDKFPISRPNLTFSTLTVSNMSPEDSSIYLCSVEGFGGIGTEAFFGQGTRLTVV.

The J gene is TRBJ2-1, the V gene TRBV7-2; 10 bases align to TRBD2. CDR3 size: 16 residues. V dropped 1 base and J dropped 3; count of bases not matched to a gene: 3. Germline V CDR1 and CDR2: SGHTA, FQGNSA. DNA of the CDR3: TGTGCCAGCAGCTTAGGCCGGACTAGCGGCTACAATGAGCAGTTCTTC. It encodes CASSLGRTSGYNEQFF.

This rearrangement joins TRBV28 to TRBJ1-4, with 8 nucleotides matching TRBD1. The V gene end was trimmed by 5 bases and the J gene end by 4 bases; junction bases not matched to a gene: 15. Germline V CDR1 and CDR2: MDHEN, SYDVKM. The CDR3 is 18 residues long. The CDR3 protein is CASSDPRQGSTSNEKLFF. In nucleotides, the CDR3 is TGTGCCAGCAGTGATCCGAGACAGGGGTCTACGAGTAATGAAAAACTGTTTTTT.

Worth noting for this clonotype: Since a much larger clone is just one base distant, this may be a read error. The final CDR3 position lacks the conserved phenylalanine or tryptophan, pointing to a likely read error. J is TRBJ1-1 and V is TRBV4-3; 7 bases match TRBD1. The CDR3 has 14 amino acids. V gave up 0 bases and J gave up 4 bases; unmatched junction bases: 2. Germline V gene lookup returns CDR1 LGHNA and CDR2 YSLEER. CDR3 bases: TGCGCCAGCAGCCAAGACAGGGGGAGCACTGAAGCTTTCCTT. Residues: CASSQDRGSTEAFL.

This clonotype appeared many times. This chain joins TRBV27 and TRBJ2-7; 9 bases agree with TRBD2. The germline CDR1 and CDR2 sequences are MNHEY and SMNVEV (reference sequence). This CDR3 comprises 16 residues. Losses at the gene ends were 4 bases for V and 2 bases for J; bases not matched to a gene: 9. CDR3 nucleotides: TGTGCCAGCAGTTCATTATCGACTAGCGGACCCTACGAGCAGTACTTC. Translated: CASSSLSTSGPYEQYF.

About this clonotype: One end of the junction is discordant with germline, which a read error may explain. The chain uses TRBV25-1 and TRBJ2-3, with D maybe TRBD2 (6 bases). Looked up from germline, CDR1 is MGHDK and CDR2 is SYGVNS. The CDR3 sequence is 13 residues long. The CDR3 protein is CDSSESGLDGQYF. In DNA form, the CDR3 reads TGTGACAGCAGTGAATCGGGACTCGACGGGCAGTATTTT.

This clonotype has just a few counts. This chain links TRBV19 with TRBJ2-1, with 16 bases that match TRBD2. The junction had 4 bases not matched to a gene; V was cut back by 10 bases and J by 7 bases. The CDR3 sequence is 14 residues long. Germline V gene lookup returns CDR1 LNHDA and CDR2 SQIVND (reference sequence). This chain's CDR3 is CATTGLAGGNEQFF. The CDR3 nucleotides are TGTGCCACTACGGGACTAGCGGGAGGGAATGAGCAGTTCTTC. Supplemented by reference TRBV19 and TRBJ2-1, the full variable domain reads DGGITQSPKYLFRKEGQNVTLSCEQNLNHDAMYWYRQDPGQGLRLIYYSQIVNDFQKGDIAEGYSVSREKKESFPLTVTSAQKNPTAFYLCATTGLAGGNEQFFGPGTRLTVL.

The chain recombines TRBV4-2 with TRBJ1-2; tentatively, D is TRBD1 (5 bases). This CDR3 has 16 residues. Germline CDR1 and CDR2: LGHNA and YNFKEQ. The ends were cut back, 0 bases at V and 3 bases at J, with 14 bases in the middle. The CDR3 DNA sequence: TGTGCCAGCAGCCAAGAAGTTGTCAGGGTGGACTATGGCTACACCTTC. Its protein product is CASSQEVVRVDYGYTF.

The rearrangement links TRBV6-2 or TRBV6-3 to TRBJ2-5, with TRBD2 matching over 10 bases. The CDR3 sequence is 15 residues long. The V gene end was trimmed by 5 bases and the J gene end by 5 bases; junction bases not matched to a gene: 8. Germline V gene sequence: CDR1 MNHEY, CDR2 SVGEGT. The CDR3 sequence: CASSKSGRAFETQYF. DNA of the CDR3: TGTGCCAGCAGTAAAAGCGGGAGGGCCTTCGAGACCCAGTACTTC.

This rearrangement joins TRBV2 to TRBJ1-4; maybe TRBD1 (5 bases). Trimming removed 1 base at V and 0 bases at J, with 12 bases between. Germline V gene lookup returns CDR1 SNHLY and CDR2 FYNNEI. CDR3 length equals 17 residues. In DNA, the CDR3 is TGTGCCAGCAGTGAAGGTGGACACCGTGCAACTAATGAAAAACTGTTTTTT. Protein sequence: CASSEGGHRATNEKLFF.